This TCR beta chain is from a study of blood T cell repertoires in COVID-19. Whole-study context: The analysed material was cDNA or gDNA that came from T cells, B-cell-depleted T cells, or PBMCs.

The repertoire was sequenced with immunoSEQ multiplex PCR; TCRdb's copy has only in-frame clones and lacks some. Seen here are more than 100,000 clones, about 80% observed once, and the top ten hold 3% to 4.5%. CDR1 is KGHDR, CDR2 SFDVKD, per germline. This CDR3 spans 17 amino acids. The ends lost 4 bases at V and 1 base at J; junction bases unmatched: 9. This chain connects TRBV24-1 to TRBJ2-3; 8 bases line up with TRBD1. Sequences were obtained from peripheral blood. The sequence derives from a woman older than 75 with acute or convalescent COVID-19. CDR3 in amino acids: CATSDPRTTGGTDTQYF. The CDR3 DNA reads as TGTGCCACCAGTGACCCCCGGACGACAGGGGGCACAGATACGCAGTATTTT.